This TCR beta chain was sequenced during a study of neurological immune-mediated disorders. Study findings and constraints: Phylogenetic grouping assigned the repertoires of 18 of 34 multiple sclerosis patients to one related-CDR3 cluster, which constitutes a possible signature. CDR3 amino acid sequences of expanded clones were not shared across subjects, a result suggesting private repertoires in all groups. Neither clinical nor MRI features were associated with the multiple sclerosis repertoire cluster.

About this clonotype itself: No antigen is known for it. Being one base from a much bigger clone, this may be a read error.

TCRdb re-called the 5' RACE reads with MiXCR, one entry per CDR3 protein. This table has about 66,000 distinct CDR3 sequences, about 5.1% appearing once. Unsorted libraries were generated from 2 million PBMCs held at -80 degrees C. V trimming: 3 bases; J trimming: 7 bases; junction bases outside the gene matches: 9. CDR3 length equals 15 residues. Germline V CDR1 and CDR2: LNHNV, YYDKDF (reference sequence). Material: PBMCs. The V and J genes are TRBV15 and TRBJ2-1, with 7 bases lining up with TRBD2. The TCR originated in a woman aged 70-85 years with multiple sclerosis. Here the CDR3 reads CATSSHGGSSNEQFF. CDR3 coding DNA: TGTGCCACCAGCAGCCATGGCGGGAGTAGTAATGAGCAGTTCTTC. The full variable domain, in which reference TRBV15 and TRBJ2-1 provide the parts outside the CDR3, is DAMVIQNPRYQVTQFGKPVTLSCSQTLNHNVMYWYQQKSSQAPKLLFHYYDKDFNNEADTPDNFQSRRPNTSFCFLDIRSPGLGDTAMYLCATSSHGGSSNEQFFGPGTRLTVL.